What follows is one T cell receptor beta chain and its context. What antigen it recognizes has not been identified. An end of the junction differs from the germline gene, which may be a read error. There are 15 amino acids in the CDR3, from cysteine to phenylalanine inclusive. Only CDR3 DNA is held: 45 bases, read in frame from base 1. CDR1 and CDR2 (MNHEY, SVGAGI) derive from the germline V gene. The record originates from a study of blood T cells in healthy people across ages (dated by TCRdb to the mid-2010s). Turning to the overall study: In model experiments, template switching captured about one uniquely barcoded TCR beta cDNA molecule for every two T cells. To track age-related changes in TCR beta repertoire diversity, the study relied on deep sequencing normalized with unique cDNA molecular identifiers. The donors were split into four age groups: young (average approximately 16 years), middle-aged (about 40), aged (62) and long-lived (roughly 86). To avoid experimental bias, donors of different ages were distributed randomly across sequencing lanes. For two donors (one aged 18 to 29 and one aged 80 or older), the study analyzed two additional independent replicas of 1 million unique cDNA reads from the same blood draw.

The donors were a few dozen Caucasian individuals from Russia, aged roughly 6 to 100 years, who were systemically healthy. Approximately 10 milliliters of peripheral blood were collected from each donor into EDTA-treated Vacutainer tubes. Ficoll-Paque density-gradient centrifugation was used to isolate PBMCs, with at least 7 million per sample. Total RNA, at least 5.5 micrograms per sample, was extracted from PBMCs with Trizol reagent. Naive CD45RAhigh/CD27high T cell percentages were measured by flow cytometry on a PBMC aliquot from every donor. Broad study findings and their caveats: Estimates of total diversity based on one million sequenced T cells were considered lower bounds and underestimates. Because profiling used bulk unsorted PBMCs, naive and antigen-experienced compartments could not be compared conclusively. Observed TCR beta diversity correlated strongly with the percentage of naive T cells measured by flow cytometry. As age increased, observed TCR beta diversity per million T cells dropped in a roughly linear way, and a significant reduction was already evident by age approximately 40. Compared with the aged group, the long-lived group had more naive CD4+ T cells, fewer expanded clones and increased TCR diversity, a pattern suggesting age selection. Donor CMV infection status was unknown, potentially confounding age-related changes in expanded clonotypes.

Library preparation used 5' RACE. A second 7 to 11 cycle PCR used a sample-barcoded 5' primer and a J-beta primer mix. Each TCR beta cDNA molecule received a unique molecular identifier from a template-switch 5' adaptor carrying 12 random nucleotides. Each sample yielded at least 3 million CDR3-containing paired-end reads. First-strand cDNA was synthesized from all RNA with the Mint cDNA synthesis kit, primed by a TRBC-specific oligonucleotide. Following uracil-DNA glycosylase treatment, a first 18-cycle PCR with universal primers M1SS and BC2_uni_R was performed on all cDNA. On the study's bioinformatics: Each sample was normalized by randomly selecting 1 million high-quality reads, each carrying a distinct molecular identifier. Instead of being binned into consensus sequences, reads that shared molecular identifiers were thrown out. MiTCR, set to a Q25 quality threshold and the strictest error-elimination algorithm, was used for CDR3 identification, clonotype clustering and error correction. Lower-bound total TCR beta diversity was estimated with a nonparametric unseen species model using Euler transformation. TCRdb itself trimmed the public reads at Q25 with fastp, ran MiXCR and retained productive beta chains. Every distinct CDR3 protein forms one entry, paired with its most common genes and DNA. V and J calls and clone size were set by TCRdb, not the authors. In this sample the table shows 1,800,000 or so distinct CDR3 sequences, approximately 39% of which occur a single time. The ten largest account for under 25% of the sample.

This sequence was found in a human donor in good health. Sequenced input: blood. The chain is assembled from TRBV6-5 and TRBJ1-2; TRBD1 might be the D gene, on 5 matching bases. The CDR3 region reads CASSLGKQVPKGCTF. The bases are TGTGCCAGCAGTTTGGGGAAACAGGTTCCTAAAGGCTGCACCTTC.